This T cell receptor beta chain comes out of a study of blood T cell repertoires in COVID-19. Study details: Samples taken during acute and convalescent COVID-19 were collected in the United States, Italy and Spain. From T cells, B-cell-depleted T cells, or PBMCs came the material, which was cDNA or gDNA.

The V and J ends lost 0 bases and 1 base, in that order; junction bases with no gene match: 6. CDR1 is SGDLS and CDR2 is YYNGEE in the germline V gene. CDR3 length: 17 amino acids. Profiled with immunoSEQ multiplex PCR; TCRdb holds only in-frame clones, not every one. The sample lists tens of thousands of clones, nearly 80% seen once, with roughly 20% in the top ten. This TCR came from a man aged 65 to 85 with acute or convalescent COVID-19. The chain has TRBV9 and TRBJ2-3; 9 bases are shared with TRBD1. The specimen was peripheral blood. CDR3 DNA: TGTGCCAGCAGCGTAGGAGGGACAGGGAGGCGCACAGATACGCAGTATTTT. Its protein is CASSVGGTGRRTDTQYF.